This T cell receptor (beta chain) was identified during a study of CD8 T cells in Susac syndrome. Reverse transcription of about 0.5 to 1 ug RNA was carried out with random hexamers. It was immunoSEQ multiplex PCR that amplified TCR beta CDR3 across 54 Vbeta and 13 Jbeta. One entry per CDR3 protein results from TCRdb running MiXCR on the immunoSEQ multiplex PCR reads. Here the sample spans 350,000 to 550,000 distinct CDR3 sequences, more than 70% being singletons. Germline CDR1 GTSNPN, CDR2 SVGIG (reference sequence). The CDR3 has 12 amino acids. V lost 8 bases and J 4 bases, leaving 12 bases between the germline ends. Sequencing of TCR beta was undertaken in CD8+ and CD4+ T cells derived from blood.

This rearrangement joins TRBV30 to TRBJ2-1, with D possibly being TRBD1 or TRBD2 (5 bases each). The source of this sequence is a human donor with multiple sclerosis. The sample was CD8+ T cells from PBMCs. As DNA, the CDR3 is TGTGCCAGCCAGGGAGTATACAATGAGCAGTTCTTC. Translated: CASQGVYNEQFF.